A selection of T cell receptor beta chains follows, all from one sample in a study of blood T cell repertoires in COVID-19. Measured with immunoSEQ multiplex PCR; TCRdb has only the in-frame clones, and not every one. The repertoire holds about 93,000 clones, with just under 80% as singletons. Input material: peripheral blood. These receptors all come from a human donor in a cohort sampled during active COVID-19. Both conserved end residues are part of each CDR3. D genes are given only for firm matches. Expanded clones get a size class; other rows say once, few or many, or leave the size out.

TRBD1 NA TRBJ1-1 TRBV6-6 TGTGCCAGCAATACCGACAGGGACAGCACTGAAGCTTTCTTT CASNTDRDSTEAFF
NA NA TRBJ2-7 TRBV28 TGTGCCAGCAGTACCACAGGGTTGTCCGAGCAGTACTTC CASSTTGLSEQYF
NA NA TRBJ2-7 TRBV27 TGTGCCAGCAGTACGACAGGCTACGAGCAGTACTTC CASSTTGYEQYF
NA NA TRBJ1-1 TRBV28 TGTGCCAGCAGTTTGCTGGGGGGATATGAAGCTTTCTTT CASSLLGGYEAFF
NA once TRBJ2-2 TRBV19 TGTGCCAGTAGTATTGGAGGGTACACCGGGGAGCTGTTTTTT CASSIGGYTGELFF
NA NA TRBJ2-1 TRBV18 TGTGCCAGCTCGTCTCTCCCGGGCAATGAGCAGTTCTTC CASSSLPGNEQFF
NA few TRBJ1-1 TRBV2 TGTGCCAAGAGGAGGGGGGGAGGCACTGAAGCTTTCTTT CAKRRGGGTEAFF
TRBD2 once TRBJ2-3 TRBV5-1 TGCGCCAGCAGCTGGGGGCGGCTAGCGGGGGCCGACACAGATACGCAGTATTTT CASSWGRLAGADTDTQYF
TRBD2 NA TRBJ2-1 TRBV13 TGTGCCAGCAGCTTTCAAAGCGGGACGCACAATGAGCAGTTCTTC CASSFQSGTHNEQFF
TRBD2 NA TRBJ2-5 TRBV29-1 TGCAGCGTTCTGTTAGCGGGGGTCCAGGAGACCCAGTACTTC CSVLLAGVQETQYF
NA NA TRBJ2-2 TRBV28 TGTGCCAGCAGTTTATGGCAGGGGCTGAACACCGGGGAGCTGTTTTTT CASSLWQGLNTGELFF
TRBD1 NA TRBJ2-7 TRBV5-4 TGTGCCAGCAGCTCACAGGGGGCTTCGTACGAGCAGTACTTC CASSSQGASYEQYF
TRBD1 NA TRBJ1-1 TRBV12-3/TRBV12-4 TGTGCCAGCAATTGGGACAGGCGAAATAAAGCTTTCTTT CASNWDRRNKAFF
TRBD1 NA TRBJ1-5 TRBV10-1 TGCGCCAGCAGTGAACACGGGGAGGGACAGGGCCCTTATAGCAATCAGCCCCAGCATTTT CASSEHGEGQGPYSNQPQHF
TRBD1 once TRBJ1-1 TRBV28 TGTGCCAGCAGTTTATTTCCGGGACAGGGGGCCTTTAACACTGAAGCTTTCTTT CASSLFPGQGAFNTEAFF
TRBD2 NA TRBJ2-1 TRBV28 TGTGCCAGCAGTCCAAGGGAAGCGGGAGGGAATGAGCAGTTCTTC CASSPREAGGNEQFF
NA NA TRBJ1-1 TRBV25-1 TGTGCCAGCAGTGGAGGCGGGGAAGCTTTCTTT CASSGGGEAFF
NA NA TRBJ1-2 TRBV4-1 TGCGCCAGCAGCCACGGGGGTTCGGGCTACACCTTC CASSHGGSGYTF
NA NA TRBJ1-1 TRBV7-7 TGTGCTAGCGGCAATACCCAGGAGGGAGATGTCCCAAACACTGAAGCTTTCTTT CASGNTQEGDVPNTEAFF
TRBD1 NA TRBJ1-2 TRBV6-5 TGTGCCAGCAGTTCCACAGGGGGGTGGTATGGCTACACCTTC CASSSTGGWYGYTF
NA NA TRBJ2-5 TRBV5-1 TGCGCCAGCAGCTTGTCCCCAGGGAAAGAGACCCAGTACTTC CASSLSPGKETQYF
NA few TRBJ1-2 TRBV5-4 TGTGCCAGCAGCGAATGGACAGCACGAAAAGGCTACACCTTC CASSEWTARKGYTF
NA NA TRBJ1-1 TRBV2 TGTGCCAGCAATGGGGGCAGACACCTAAACACTGAAGCTTTCTTT CASNGGRHLNTEAFF
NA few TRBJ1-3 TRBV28 TGTGCCAGCAGTTTCCAAGCGTTTAGCTACACCATATATTTT CASSFQAFSYTIYF
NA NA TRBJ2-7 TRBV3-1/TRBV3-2 TGTGCCAGCAGGCCATCACAGGCTGGATCCTACGAGCAGTACTTC CASRPSQAGSYEQYF
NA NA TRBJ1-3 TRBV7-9 TGTGCCAGCAGCCGGGACATGAACACCATATATTTT CASSRDMNTIYF
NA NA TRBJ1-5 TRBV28 TGTGCCAGCAGTTTGCCGATTACCGGGGTTCAGCCCCAGCATTTT CASSLPITGVQPQHF
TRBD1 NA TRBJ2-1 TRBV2 TGTGCCAGCAGTGAGCAGGGGGCATATAATGAGCAGTTCTTC CASSEQGAYNEQFF
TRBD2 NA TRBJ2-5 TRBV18 TGTGCCAGCTCACCTGGACTAGAGGAGACCCAGTACTTC CASSPGLEETQYF
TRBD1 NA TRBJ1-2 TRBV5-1 TGCGCCAGCAGCTTGGTCACTTCTAACCGGTTAGGACAGGGGTTTGGTGGCTACACCTTC CASSLVTSNRLGQGFGGYTF
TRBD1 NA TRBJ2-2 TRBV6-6 TGTGCCAGCCTTAGGGACAGACTGTACGGCGGGGAGCTGTTTTTT CASLRDRLYGGELFF
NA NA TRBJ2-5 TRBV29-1 TGCAGCGTTGGTATTGGGGCTAGCGCCCAAGAGACCCAGTACTTC CSVGIGASAQETQYF
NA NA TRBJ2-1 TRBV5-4 TGTGCCAGCAGCCCATCGGGTAGCTCCTACAATGAGCAGTTCTTC CASSPSGSSYNEQFF
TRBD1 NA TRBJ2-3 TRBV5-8 TGTGCCAGCAGCACAAGGACAGGCTACACAGATACGCAGTATTTT CASSTRTGYTDTQYF
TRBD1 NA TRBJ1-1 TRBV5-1 TGCGCCAGCAGCCGACAGGGAGTTGGGACTGAAGCTTTCTTT CASSRQGVGTEAFF
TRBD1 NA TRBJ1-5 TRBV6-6 TGTGCCAGCGGACAGGGCAATCAGCCCCAGCATTTT CASGQGNQPQHF
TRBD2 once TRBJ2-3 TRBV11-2 TGTGCCAGCAGCAGCACTAGCGGGGGAGCCGATACGCAGTATTTT CASSSTSGGADTQYF
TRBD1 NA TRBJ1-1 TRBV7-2 TGTGCCAGCACCCGAATCGCGGGACAGGGGGCTCCCGGCACTGAAGCTTTCTTT CASTRIAGQGAPGTEAFF
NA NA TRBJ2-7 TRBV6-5 TGTGCCAGCAGTTACGACACCCCGATAGGCTACGAGCAGTACTTC CASSYDTPIGYEQYF
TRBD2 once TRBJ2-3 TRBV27 TGTGCCAGCAGTTTAAGCGGGAGCGTCACAGATACGCAGTATTTT CASSLSGSVTDTQYF